Included here is one T cell receptor beta chain sequence, with context. The CDR3 loop spans 14 amino acids. Per the germline V gene, CDR1 is SGHNT and CDR2 is YYREEE (reference sequence). V shed 2 bases and J 6 bases; nucleotides not matched to a gene: 7. This sample was included in a study of cytomegalovirus exposure and HLA in healthy donors. Researchers ran the PCR with 60 Vbeta and 13 Jbeta primers. Some clones are missing from TCRdb's copy, which holds only in-frame ones; the method was immunoSEQ multiplex PCR. Seen here are 150,000 to 200,000 clones, roughly four fifths observed once, and the top ten hold 3.1%.

Material for sequencing was PBMCs. The chain carries TRBV5-4 and TRBJ2-7, with 8 bases fitting TRBD2. This TCR came from a woman aged 40-49 years in good health and CMV-seronegative. The CDR3 is CASSFKRGIGEQYF. CDR3 nucleotides: TGTGCCAGCAGCTTCAAGCGGGGGATTGGCGAGCAGTACTTC.